The present entry profiles one TCR beta chain with its context. This sample is drawn from a study of blood T cells in healthy people across ages. Together with a sample-barcoded 5' primer, a J-beta primer mix was included in a second PCR lasting 7 to 11 cycles. TCRdb reprocessed the 5' RACE reads with MiXCR, giving one entry per CDR3 protein. The data contain 650,000 to 1,000,000 distinct CDR3 sequences, about 47% of them singletons. Germline lookup yields CDR1 SGDLS and CDR2 YYNGEE. V was pared by 3 bases and J by 0 bases, with 2 bases of the junction left unmatched. The CDR3 contains 15 residues. Sequencing was done on a sample of blood. The receptor was isolated from a man of 80 years or more in good health. The genes are TRBV9 and TRBJ2-3; TRBD2 matches at 9 bases. CDR3 in DNA: TGTGCCAGCAGCGCTAGCGGGACTAGCACAGATACGCAGTATTTT. It is translated as CASSASGTSTDTQYF.